This TCR beta chain originates from a study of cytomegalovirus exposure and HLA in healthy donors. Only a few counts were recorded for this clone. The target antigen is unknown. Study findings and constraints: Fewer N-insertions than the roughly 670-donor mean were reportedly shown by an Asian-associated ancestry cluster in a later analysis. V- and J-gene trimming of TCR beta was linked (in a later analysis) to a missense DCLRE1C variant. Confirmation in vitro established that three CMV-associated chains were specific for CMV antigens.

This CDR3 has 17 residues. CDR1 is SEHNR and CDR2 is FQNEAQ in the germline V gene (reference sequence). The J segment lost 0 bases and the V segment lost 1 base, leaving 8 bases of the junction unmatched. The PCR had 60 Vbeta and 13 Jbeta primers. The assay was immunoSEQ multiplex PCR, and TCRdb's table has in-frame clones only and misses some. This sample has under 150,000 clones, with approximately 80% found just once. The sample taken for sequencing was PBMCs. The chain has TRBV7-9 and TRBJ2-7; the match to TRBD2 covers 8 bases. The receptor was isolated from a middle-aged man in good health and CMV-seronegative. CDR3 sequence (DNA): TGTGCCAGCAGCTTAGTTTACCGGGGGGGGGACTCCTACGAGCAGTACTTC. Amino acids: CASSLVYRGGDSYEQYF.